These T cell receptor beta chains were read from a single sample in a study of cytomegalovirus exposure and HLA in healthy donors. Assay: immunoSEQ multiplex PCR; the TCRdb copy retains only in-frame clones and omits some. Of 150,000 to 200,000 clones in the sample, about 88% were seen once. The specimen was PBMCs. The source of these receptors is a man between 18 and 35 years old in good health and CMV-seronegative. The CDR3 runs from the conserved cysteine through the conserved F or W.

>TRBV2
CASSRWEGEEQYF
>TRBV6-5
CASSPLAISYNEQFF
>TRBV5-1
CASSFYGSGGVDTQYF
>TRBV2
CASSEALQGGAGYTF
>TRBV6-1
CASSKTRQGNQPQHF
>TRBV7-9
CASSSRVYEQYF
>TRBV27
CASSLGGRISGANVLTF
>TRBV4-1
CASSQSLGTGGYEQYF
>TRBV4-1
CASSPPGVGIQYF
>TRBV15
CATSGGREIHNEQFF